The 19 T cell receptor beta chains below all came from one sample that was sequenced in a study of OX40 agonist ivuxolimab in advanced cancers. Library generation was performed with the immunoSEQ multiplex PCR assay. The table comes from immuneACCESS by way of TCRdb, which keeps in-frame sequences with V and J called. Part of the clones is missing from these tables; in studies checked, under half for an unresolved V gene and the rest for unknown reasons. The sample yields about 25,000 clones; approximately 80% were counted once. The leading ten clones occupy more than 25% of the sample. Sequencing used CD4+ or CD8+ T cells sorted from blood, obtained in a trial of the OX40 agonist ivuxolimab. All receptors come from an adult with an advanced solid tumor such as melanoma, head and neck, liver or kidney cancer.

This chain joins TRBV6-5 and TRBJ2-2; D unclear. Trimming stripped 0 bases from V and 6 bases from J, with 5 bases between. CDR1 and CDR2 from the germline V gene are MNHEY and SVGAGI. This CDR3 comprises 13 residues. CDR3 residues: CASSYSFPGELFF. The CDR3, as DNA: TGTGCCAGCAGTTACTCTTTTCCCGGGGAGCTGTTTTTT.

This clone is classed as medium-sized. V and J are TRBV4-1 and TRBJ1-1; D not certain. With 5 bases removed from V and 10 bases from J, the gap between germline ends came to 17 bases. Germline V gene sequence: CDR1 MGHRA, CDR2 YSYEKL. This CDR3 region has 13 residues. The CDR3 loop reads CASSGEGFLRAFF. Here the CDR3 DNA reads TGCGCCAGCAGCGGGGAGGGATTTCTTCGAGCTTTCTTT.

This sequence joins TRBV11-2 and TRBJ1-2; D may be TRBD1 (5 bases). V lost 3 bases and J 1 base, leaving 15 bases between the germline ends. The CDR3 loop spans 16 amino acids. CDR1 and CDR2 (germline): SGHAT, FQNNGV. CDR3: CASSFMGLPRNYGYTF. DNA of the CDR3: TGTGCCAGCAGCTTTATGGGGCTCCCGCGTAACTATGGCTACACCTTC.

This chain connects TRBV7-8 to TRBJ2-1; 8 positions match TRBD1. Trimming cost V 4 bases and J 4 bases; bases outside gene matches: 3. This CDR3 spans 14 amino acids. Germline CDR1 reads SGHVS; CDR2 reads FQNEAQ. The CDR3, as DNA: TGTGCCAGCAGCTCGACAGGGGCGTACAATGAGCAGTTCTTC. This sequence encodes CASSSTGAYNEQFF.

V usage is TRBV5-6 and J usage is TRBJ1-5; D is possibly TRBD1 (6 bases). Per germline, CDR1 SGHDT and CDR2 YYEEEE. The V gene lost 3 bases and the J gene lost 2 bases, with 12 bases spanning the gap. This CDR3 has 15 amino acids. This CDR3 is CASSSRGYGNQPQHF. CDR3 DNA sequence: TGTGCCAGCAGCTCGAGGGGGTACGGCAATCAGCCCCAGCATTTT.

The CDR3 sequence is CASSENGKETQYF. The DNA for the CDR3 is TGTGCCAGCAGTGAAAATGGTAAAGAGACCCAGTACTTC. The chain carries TRBV6-1 and TRBJ2-5; no definite D call. CDR1 and CDR2 from the germline V gene are MNHNS and SASEGT. The CDR3 sequence is 13 residues long. V lost 2 bases and J lost 3, with 7 bases in between.

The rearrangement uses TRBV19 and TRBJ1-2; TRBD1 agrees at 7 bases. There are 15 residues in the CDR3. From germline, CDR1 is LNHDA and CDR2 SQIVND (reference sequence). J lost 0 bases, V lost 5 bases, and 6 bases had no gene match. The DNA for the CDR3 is TGTGCCAGTAGTTTACGGGACAGCGCTAACTATGGCTACACCTTC. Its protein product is CASSLRDSANYGYTF.

The CDR3 bases are TGCGCCAGCAGTCAAATGGCAGGGAATCCCTACGAGCAGTACTTC. Translated: CASSQMAGNPYEQYF. This chain uses TRBV23-1 with TRBJ2-7, with a weak D call TRBD1 (5 bases). TRBV23-1 is an open reading frame, and its role is uncertain. The CDR3 length is 15 residues. The V and J ends lost 2 bases and 2 bases respectively, with 13 bases between them.

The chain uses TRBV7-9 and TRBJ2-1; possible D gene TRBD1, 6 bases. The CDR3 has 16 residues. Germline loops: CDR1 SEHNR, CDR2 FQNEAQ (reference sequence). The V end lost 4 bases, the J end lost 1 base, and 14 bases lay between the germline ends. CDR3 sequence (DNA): TGTGCCAGCAGCTCGCCCATACAGGGTTCCTACAATGAGCAGTTCTTC. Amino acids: CASSSPIQGSYNEQFF.

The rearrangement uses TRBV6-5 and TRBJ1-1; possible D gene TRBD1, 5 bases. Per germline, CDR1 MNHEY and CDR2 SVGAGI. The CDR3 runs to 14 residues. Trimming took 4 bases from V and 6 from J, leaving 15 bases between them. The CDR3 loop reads CASSSTGRAAEAFF. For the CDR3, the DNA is TGTGCCAGCAGTTCCACTGGCAGGGCCGCTGAAGCTTTCTTT.

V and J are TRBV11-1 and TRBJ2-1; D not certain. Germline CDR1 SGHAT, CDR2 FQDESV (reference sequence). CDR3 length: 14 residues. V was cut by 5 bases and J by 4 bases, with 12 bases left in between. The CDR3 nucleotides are TGTGCCAGCAGCCTCCTGAATGTGTACAATGAGCAGTTCTTC. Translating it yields CASSLLNVYNEQFF.

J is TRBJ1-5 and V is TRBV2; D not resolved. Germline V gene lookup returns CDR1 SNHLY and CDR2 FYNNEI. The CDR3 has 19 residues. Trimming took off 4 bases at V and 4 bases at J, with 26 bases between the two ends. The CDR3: CASSVPRLVGGFGNQPQHF. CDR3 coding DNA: TGTGCCAGCAGTGTGCCCAGATTAGTTGGTGGGTTTGGGAATCAGCCCCAGCATTTT.

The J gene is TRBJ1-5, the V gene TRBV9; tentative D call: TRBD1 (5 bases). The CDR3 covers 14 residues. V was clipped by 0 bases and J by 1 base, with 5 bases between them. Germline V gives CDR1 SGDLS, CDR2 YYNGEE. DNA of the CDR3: TGTGCCAGCAGCGTAGCAGGGAGCAATCAGCCCCAGCATTTT. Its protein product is CASSVAGSNQPQHF.

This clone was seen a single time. CDR3 nucleotides: TGCGCCAGCAGCTTGCTGGCAGGGGGCGACGAGCAGTACTTC. Its protein product is CASSLLAGGDEQYF. This chain uses TRBV5-1 with TRBJ2-7; 8 bases fit TRBD1. The CDR3 sequence is 14 residues long. Trimming took 1 base from V and 5 from J; bases not matched to a gene: 5. Germline values: CDR1 SGHRS, CDR2 YFSETQ.

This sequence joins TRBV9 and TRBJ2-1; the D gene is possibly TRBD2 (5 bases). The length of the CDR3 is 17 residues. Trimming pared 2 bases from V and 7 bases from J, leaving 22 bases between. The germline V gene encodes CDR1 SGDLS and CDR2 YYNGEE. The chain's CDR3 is CASSVPIRGPSGNEQFF. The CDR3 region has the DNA TGTGCCAGCAGCGTCCCCATCCGAGGGCCCTCTGGAAATGAGCAGTTCTTC.

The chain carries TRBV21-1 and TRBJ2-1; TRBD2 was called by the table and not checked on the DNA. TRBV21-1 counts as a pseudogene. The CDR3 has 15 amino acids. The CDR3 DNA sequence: TGTGCCAGCAGCAAAGTTAAGCGGGGTAGGAATGAGCAGTTCTTC. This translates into CASSKVKRGRNEQFF.

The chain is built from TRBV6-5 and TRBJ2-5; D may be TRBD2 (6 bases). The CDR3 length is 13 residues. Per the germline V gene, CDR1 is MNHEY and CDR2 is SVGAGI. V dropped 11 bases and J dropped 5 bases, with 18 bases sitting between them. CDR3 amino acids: CAAGRSGWETQYF. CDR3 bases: TGTGCCGCGGGGAGGAGCGGCTGGGAGACCCAGTACTTC.

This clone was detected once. The CDR3 sequence is CASSPKRVLASETQYF. Here the CDR3 DNA reads TGTGCCAGCAGCCCCAAGAGGGTACTAGCCAGCGAGACCCAGTACTTC. V and J are TRBV6-6 and TRBJ2-5; D perhaps matches TRBD2 (6 bases). The CDR3 totals 16 residues. V lost 6 bases to trimming and J lost 5 bases, with 22 bases between them. Germline V gene data show CDR1 as MNHNY and CDR2 as SVGAGI (reference sequence).

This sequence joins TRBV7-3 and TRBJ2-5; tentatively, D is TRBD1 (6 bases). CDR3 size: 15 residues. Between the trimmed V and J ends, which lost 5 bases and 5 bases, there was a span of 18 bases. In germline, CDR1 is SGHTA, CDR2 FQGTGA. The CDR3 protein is CASSPIGGRGETQYF. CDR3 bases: TGTGCCAGCAGCCCGATTGGGGGCAGGGGCGAGACCCAGTACTTC.